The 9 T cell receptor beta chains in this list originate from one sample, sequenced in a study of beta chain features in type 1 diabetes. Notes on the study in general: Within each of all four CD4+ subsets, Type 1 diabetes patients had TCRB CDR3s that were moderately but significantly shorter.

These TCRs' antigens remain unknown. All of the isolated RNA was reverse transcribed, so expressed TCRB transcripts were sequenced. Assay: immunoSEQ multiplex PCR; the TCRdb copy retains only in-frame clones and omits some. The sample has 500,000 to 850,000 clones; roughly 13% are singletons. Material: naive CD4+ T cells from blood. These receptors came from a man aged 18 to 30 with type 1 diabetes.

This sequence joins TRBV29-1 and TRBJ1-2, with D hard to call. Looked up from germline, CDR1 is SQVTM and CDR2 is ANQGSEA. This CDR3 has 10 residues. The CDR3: CSAMEDGYTF. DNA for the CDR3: TGCAGTGCTATGGAGGATGGCTACACCTTC.

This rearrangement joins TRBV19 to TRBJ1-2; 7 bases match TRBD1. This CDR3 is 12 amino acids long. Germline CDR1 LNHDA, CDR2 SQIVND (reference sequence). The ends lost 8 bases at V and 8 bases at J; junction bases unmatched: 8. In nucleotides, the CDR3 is TGTGCCAGTGGGACAGCGGCGTGGGGCTACACCTTC. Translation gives CASGTAAWGYTF.

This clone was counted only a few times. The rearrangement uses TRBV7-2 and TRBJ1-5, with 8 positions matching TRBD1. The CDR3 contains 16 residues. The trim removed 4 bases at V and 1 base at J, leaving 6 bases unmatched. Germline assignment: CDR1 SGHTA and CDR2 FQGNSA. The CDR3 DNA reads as TGTGCCAGCAGCTCCGAGACAGGGGTCAGCAATCAGCCCCAGCATTTT. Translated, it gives CASSSETGVSNQPQHF.

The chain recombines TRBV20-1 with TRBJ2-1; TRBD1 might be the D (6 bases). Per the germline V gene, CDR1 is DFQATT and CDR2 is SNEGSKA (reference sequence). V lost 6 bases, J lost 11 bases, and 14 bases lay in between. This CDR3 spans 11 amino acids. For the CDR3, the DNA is TGCAGTGCCCCACCCAGGGGCCAGCAGTTCTTC. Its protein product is CSAPPRGQQFF.

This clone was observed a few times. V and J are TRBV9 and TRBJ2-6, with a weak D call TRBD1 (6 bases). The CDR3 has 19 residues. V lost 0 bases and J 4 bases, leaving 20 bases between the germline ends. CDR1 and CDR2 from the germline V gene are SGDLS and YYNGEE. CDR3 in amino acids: CASSVAAGVRFSGANVLTF. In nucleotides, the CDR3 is TGTGCCAGCAGCGTAGCGGCAGGGGTAAGATTTTCGGGGGCCAACGTCCTGACTTTC. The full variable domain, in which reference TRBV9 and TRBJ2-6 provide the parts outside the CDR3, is DSGVTQTPKHLITATGQRVTLRCSPRSGDLSVYWYQQSLDQGLQFLIQYYNGEERAKGNILERFSAQQFPDLHSELNLSSLELGDSALYFCASSVAAGVRFSGANVLTFGAGSRLTVL.

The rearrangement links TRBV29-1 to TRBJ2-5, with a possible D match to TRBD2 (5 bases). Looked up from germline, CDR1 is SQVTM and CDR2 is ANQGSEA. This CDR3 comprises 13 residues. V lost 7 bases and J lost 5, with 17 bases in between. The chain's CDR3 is CSGFTGTGETQYF. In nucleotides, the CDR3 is TGCAGCGGATTCACCGGTACGGGGGAGACCCAGTACTTC. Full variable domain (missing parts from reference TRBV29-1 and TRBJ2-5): SAVISQKPSRDICQRGTSLTIQCQVDSQVTMMFWYRQQPGQSLTLIATANQGSEATYESGFVIDKFPISRPNLTFSTLTVSNMSPEDSSIYLCSGFTGTGETQYFGPGTRLLVL.

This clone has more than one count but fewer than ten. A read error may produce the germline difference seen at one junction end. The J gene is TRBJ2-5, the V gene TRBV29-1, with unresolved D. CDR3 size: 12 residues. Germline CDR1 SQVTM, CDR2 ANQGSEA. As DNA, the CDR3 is TGCAGCGTTCAAGAGGTTACCGAGACCCAGTACTTC. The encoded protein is CSVQEVTETQYF.

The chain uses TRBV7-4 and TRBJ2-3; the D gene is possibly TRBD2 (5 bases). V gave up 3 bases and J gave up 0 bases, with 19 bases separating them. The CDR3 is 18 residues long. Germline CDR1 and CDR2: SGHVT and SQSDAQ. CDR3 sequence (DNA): TGTGCCAGCAGCTTTTCGGGGAGCCTATCCCCTAGCACAGATACGCAGTATTTT. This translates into CASSFSGSLSPSTDTQYF.

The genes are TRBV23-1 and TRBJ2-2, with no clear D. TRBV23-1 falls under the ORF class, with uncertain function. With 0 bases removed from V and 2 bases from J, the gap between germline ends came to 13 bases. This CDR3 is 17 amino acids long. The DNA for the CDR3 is TGCGCCAGCAGTCAATCAGGGCGATCTCCAAACACCGGGGAGCTGTTTTTT. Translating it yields CASSQSGRSPNTGELFF.